The present entry profiles one T cell receptor (beta chain) with its context. The CDR3 totals 17 residues. V was cut by 6 bases and J by 4 bases, with 23 bases left in between. Germline CDR1 MGHDK, CDR2 SYGVNS. This entry belongs to a study of blood T cell repertoires in COVID-19. Per the study methods: Using reference gene primer amplification, nucleated cell counts were estimated. Measured with immunoSEQ multiplex PCR; TCRdb has only the in-frame clones, and not every one. V, J and clone size are taken as reported in that table, and D and trimming were inferred from the DNA itself. In the table there are a few hundred thousand clones, about 79% of which are singletons.

The sample consisted of peripheral blood. The chain has TRBV25-1 and TRBJ2-3; maybe TRBD2 (7 bases). This clonotype was obtained from a human donor in a cohort sampled during active COVID-19. CDR3 sequence (DNA): TGTGCCAGCAGGTCTTACCACTTCGGCGGGGGCTCAGATACGCAGTATTTT. It specifies CASRSYHFGGGSDTQYF.